These 31 T cell receptor beta chains came from one sample sequenced in a study of blood T cell repertoires in COVID-19. Clones were sequenced by immunoSEQ multiplex PCR, and TCRdb holds only the in-frame ones, with some missing. The repertoire holds a few hundred thousand clones, approximately 91% seen once, with 2% to 2.5% in the top ten. Sequencing was done on a sample of peripheral blood. The receptors derive from a man aged 50 or older with acute or convalescent COVID-19.

This clone was seen a single time. The genes are TRBV3-1 (or the pseudogene TRBV3-2) and TRBJ1-1; weak D call: TRBD1 (5 bases). The CDR3 contains 14 residues. Trimming pared 1 base from V and 3 bases from J, leaving 9 bases between. The V gene's germline CDR1 is LGHDT and CDR2 YNNKEL (reference sequence). The CDR3 is CASSQVPGDTEAFF. The CDR3 DNA reads as TGTGCCAGCAGCCAAGTTCCGGGGGACACTGAAGCTTTCTTT.

The sample holds one count of this clone. V gene TRBV10-3 combines with J gene TRBJ1-6, with D possibly TRBD1 on 6 matching bases. Germline-derived CDR1 and CDR2 are ENHRY and SYGVKD. With 3 bases removed from V and 7 bases from J, the gap between germline ends came to 13 bases. CDR3 length: 15 amino acids. CDR3 residues: CAISDLRGDNSPLHF. As DNA, the CDR3 is TGTGCCATCAGTGATCTCAGGGGTGACAATTCACCCCTCCACTTT.

This clone was detected ten times or more. The rearrangement links TRBV7-8 to TRBJ1-1; 10 nucleotides line up with TRBD1. CDR3 size: 15 residues. Germline-derived CDR1 and CDR2 are SGHVS and FQNEAQ. V was clipped by 5 bases and J by 1 base; unmatched bases: 4. The CDR3 sequence: CASSIRQGANTEAFF. The CDR3 DNA reads TGTGCCAGCAGCATACGACAGGGGGCGAACACTGAAGCTTTCTTT.

This clone showed up just a few times. The chain uses TRBV18 and TRBJ2-7, with a weak D call TRBD2 (6 bases). The ends were cut back, 2 bases at V and 2 bases at J, with 13 bases in the middle. This CDR3 is 15 amino acids long. Germline assignment: CDR1 KGHSH and CDR2 LQKENI. The CDR3 DNA reads TGTGCCAGCTCACCAGGAGGAGGGAGCACCTACGAGCAGTACTTC. Its translation: CASSPGGGSTYEQYF.

V and J are TRBV3-1 (or the pseudogene TRBV3-2) and TRBJ2-2; the D is unclear. The CDR3 runs to 12 residues. Germline V lookup: CDR1 LGHDT, CDR2 YNNKEL (reference sequence). The germline V and J ends were trimmed by 7 bases and 3 bases, with 6 bases remaining between them. The CDR3 nucleotides are TGTGCCAGCATTGCGGACACCGGGGAGCTGTTTTTT. This codes for CASIADTGELFF.

This rearrangement joins TRBV4-1 to TRBJ1-2, with D perhaps TRBD1 (6 bases). The length of the CDR3 is 16 residues. Trimming took 0 bases from V and 4 from J, leaving 15 bases between them. CDR1 MGHRA and CDR2 YSYEKL come from the germline V gene. Here the CDR3 DNA reads TGCGCCAGCAGCCAAGATGGGACATCCAACCCCTATGGCTACACCTTC. Translating it yields CASSQDGTSNPYGYTF.

V gene TRBV4-2 combines with J gene TRBJ1-3, with TRBD1 as a possible D gene (6 bases). Trimming took 0 bases from V and 3 from J, leaving 21 bases between them. This CDR3 region has 19 residues. The germline V gene has CDR1 LGHNA and CDR2 YNFKEQ. The CDR3 nucleotides read TGTGCCAGCAGCCAAGAAAGTCGAAGGGCGCAGGGGATTGGAAACACCATATATTTT. Amino acids: CASSQESRRAQGIGNTIYF.

The sample holds one count of this clone. The chain carries TRBV11-3 and TRBJ2-1, with 10 positions matching TRBD2. Germline CDR1 SGHNT, CDR2 YENEEA. J lost 7 bases, V lost 4 bases, and 13 bases had no gene match. The CDR3 totals 17 residues. In DNA form, the CDR3 reads TGTGCCAGCAGCTCATCATTTAGCGGGGGGCGCCTTAATGAGCAGTTCTTC. As protein: CASSSSFSGGRLNEQFF.

The chain combines TRBV19 with TRBJ1-5, with D uncertain. The CDR3 extends over 17 amino acids. Germline V gene sequence: CDR1 LNHDA, CDR2 SQIVND (reference sequence). Trimming left V 7 bases short and J 1 base short, with 20 bases between. CDR3: CASTLEAHSSSNQPQHF. CDR3 in DNA: TGTGCCAGTACCCTTGAGGCCCATTCGAGCAGCAATCAGCCCCAGCATTTT. The whole variable domain, filled in from reference TRBV19 and TRBJ1-5, reads DGGITQSPKYLFRKEGQNVTLSCEQNLNHDAMYWYRQDPGQGLRLIYYSQIVNDFQKGDIAEGYSVSREKKESFPLTVTSAQKNPTAFYLCASTLEAHSSSNQPQHFGDGTRLSIL.

J is TRBJ2-5 and V is TRBV30, with TRBD1 matching 10 bases. The length of the CDR3 is 13 residues. J lost 5 bases, V lost 5 bases, and 5 bases had no gene match. Germline V gene lookup returns CDR1 GTSNPN and CDR2 SVGIG (reference sequence). The CDR3 DNA reads TGTGCCTGGGGGACAGGGGATAGCGAGACCCAGTACTTC. Translation: CAWGTGDSETQYF. Full variable domain (remainder filled in from reference TRBV30 and TRBJ2-5): SQTIHQWPATLVQPVGSPLSLECTVEGTSNPNLYWYRQAAGRGLQLLFYSVGIGQISSEVPQNLSASRPQDRQFILSSKKLLLSDSGFYLCAWGTGDSETQYFGPGTRLLVL.

In the case of this clone: The sample holds other DNA sequences that translate to the same CDR3. The rearrangement uses TRBV6-5 and TRBJ1-2; maybe TRBD1 (6 bases). This CDR3 region has 12 residues. The V gene lost 4 bases and the J gene lost 4 bases, with 7 bases spanning the gap. CDR1 and CDR2 (germline): MNHEY, SVGAGI. This CDR3 reads CASSSDSYGYTF. DNA for the CDR3: TGTGCCAGCAGTTCGGACAGCTATGGCTACACCTTC.

The genes are TRBV9 and TRBJ1-4; 7 bases line up with TRBD1. Unmatched junction bases numbered 2, after V lost 0 bases and J lost 6 bases. Germline CDR1 is SGDLS and CDR2 is YYNGEE. The CDR3 loop spans 14 amino acids. CDR3 protein: CASSVGRGHEKLFF. The CDR3 DNA sequence: TGTGCCAGCAGCGTAGGTAGGGGGCATGAAAAACTGTTTTTT.

This clone was recorded only once. The chain has TRBV3-1 (or the pseudogene TRBV3-2) and TRBJ1-6; D gene unclear. The CDR3 is 14 residues long. V dropped 4 bases and J dropped 5 bases, with 9 bases sitting between them. Germline lookup yields CDR1 LGHDT and CDR2 YNNKEL (reference sequence). In DNA, the CDR3 is TGTGCCAGCAGCCGCCGACTGAATAATTCACCCCTCCACTTT. Amino acid sequence: CASSRRLNNSPLHF.

The CDR3 sequence is CATSRDGTGSYNEQFF. As DNA, the CDR3 is TGTGCCACCAGCAGAGATGGGACAGGGAGTTACAATGAGCAGTTCTTC. The rearrangement uses TRBV15 and TRBJ2-1; 9 positions agree with TRBD1. Germline V gives CDR1 LNHNV, CDR2 YYDKDF (reference sequence). J gave up 4 bases and V 0 bases, and 4 bases lay outside the gene matches. The CDR3 extends over 16 amino acids.

The chain carries TRBV3-1 (or the pseudogene TRBV3-2) and TRBJ1-6, with a weak D call TRBD1 (6 bases). V was cut by 6 bases and J by 10 bases, with 10 bases left in between. CDR1 and CDR2 from the germline V gene are LGHDT and YNNKEL (reference sequence). The CDR3 length is 12 residues. The CDR3 loop is CASRGALSPLHF. The CDR3 nucleotides are TGTGCCAGCAGGGGGGCCCTCTCACCCCTCCACTTT.

The chain links TRBV25-1 to TRBJ1-2, with D possibly matching TRBD1 (6 bases). This CDR3 is 14 amino acids long. Germline CDR1 and CDR2: MGHDK and SYGVNS. Trimming removed 4 bases from V and 2 bases from J, with 11 bases in between. This CDR3 reads CASSGVQGNYGYTF. In DNA, the CDR3 is TGTGCCAGCAGTGGAGTTCAGGGGAACTATGGCTACACCTTC.

V and J are TRBV10-1 and TRBJ2-5; D not resolved. V lost 3 bases and J lost 9, with 11 bases in between. The CDR3 is 12 residues long. Per the germline V gene, CDR1 is WNHNN and CDR2 is SYGVQD (reference sequence). CDR3 residues: CASSDLRSPQYF. The CDR3 nucleotides are TGCGCCAGCAGTGACTTGAGGTCGCCCCAGTACTTC.

The CDR3 loop is CASSLEETQYF. CDR3 nucleotide sequence: TGTGCCAGCTCCCTAGAAGAGACCCAGTACTTC. This chain links TRBV18 with TRBJ2-5; no definite D call. Trimming removed 6 bases at V and 3 bases at J, with 5 bases between. The germline gives CDR1 KGHSH, CDR2 LQKENI. The CDR3 sequence is 11 residues long.

The chain carries TRBV19 and TRBJ1-6, with 9 bases fitting TRBD1. The germline V gene has CDR1 LNHDA and CDR2 SQIVND (reference sequence). Trimming took 5 bases from V and 5 from J; bases not matched to a gene: 4. This CDR3 comprises 15 residues. The CDR3 spells CASSPGTGNNSPLHF. CDR3 DNA: TGTGCCAGTAGTCCCGGGACAGGGAATAATTCACCCCTCCACTTT.

V gene TRBV29-1 combines with J gene TRBJ1-1, with 7 bases identical to TRBD1. The ends lost 6 bases at V and 0 bases at J; junction bases unmatched: 4. Germline V gene lookup returns CDR1 SQVTM and CDR2 ANQGSEA. The CDR3 contains 13 residues. CDR3: CSVTGIMNTEAFF. CDR3 sequence (DNA): TGCAGCGTGACAGGGATAATGAACACTGAAGCTTTCTTT.

This sequence joins TRBV10-3 and TRBJ2-2; 7 bases align to TRBD1. Per germline, CDR1 ENHRY and CDR2 SYGVKD. Trimming removed 0 bases from V and 0 bases from J; junction bases left unmatched: 7. CDR3 length equals 18 residues. The CDR3 loop is CAISESSLGTANTGELFF. CDR3 coding DNA: TGTGCCATCAGTGAGTCAAGCTTAGGGACAGCGAACACCGGGGAGCTGTTTTTT.

CDR3 region: CASSVVSGTEAFF. The CDR3 bases are TGTGCCAGCAGCGTAGTGTCGGGCACTGAAGCTTTCTTT. The chain employs TRBV9 and TRBJ1-1, with D uncertain. With 0 bases removed from V and 4 bases from J, the gap between germline ends came to 7 bases. The CDR3 is made up of 13 amino acids. The germline gives CDR1 SGDLS, CDR2 YYNGEE.

The chain links TRBV5-6 to TRBJ1-2, with TRBD1 matching 8 bases. Germline lookup yields CDR1 SGHDT and CDR2 YYEEEE. J lost 1 base, V lost 5 bases, and 13 bases had no gene match. The CDR3 sequence is 17 residues long. The CDR3 DNA is TGTGCCAGCAGTGCTGTGGGGTGGGACAGGAATAACTATGGCTACACCTTC. Its translation: CASSAVGWDRNNYGYTF.

The chain carries TRBV11-3 and TRBJ2-3, with TRBD1 as a possible D gene (6 bases). Germline V gives CDR1 SGHNT, CDR2 YENEEA. The CDR3 is 12 residues long. The germline V and J ends were trimmed by 4 bases and 5 bases, with 7 bases remaining between them. The DNA for the CDR3 is TGTGCCAGCAGCTCACAGGGAGATACGCAGTATTTT. This codes for CASSSQGDTQYF.

The chain combines TRBV20-1 with TRBJ2-1; D possibly corresponds to TRBD1 (6 bases). Trimming removed 3 bases at V and 6 bases at J, with 12 bases between. The CDR3 has 13 residues. The germline CDR1 and CDR2 sequences are DFQATT and SNEGSKA (reference sequence). CDR3 sequence reads: CSASGGLLNEQFF. CDR3 coding DNA: TGCAGTGCTAGTGGGGGCCTCCTCAATGAGCAGTTCTTC.

The chain links TRBV7-6 to TRBJ1-2; TRBD1 aligns across 8 bases. The CDR3 covers 13 residues. With V trimmed by 5 bases and J by 6 bases, 5 bases remained unmatched. The germline V gene encodes CDR1 SGHVS and CDR2 FNYEAQ. CDR3 DNA: TGTGCCAGCAGCGTCAGGGGGCTCGATGGCTACACCTTC. It is translated as CASSVRGLDGYTF.

The gene calls are TRBV2 and TRBJ2-3, with a possible D match to TRBD2 (5 bases). This CDR3 is 13 amino acids long. The germline V and J ends were trimmed by 6 bases and 5 bases, with 12 bases remaining between them. The germline V gene encodes CDR1 SNHLY and CDR2 FYNNEI. The CDR3 reads CASSLTRGDTQYF. As DNA, the CDR3 is TGTGCCAGCAGCCTGACCCGGGGAGATACGCAGTATTTT.

V usage is TRBV11-3 and J usage is TRBJ2-1; 10 nucleotides agree with TRBD1. The CDR3 has 17 residues. Germline values: CDR1 SGHNT, CDR2 YENEEA. V shed 5 bases, J shed 9 bases, and the junction held 16 bases outside the gene matches. The CDR3 sequence: CASSPYLPGQGSGEQFF. In nucleotides, the CDR3 is TGTGCCAGCAGCCCGTATCTCCCGGGACAGGGGTCGGGTGAGCAGTTCTTC.

This clone was seen only once. This likely traces to a read error, being one base from a far larger clone. V usage is TRBV11-2 and J usage is TRBJ2-7; D perhaps matches TRBD1 (5 bases). The CDR3 runs to 13 residues. Germline V lookup: CDR1 SGHAT, CDR2 FQNNGV. Trimming left V 0 bases short and J 2 bases short, with 5 bases between. The CDR3, as DNA: TGTGCCAGCAGCTTAGAACAGGCCTACGAGCAGTACTTC. Its translation is CASSLEQAYEQYF.

The rearrangement joins TRBV6-5 to TRBJ1-4; a weak D match, TRBD1 (5 bases). The CDR3 is 15 amino acids. Germline V CDR1 and CDR2: MNHEY, SVGAGI. V lost 5 bases and J 5 bases, leaving 15 bases between the germline ends. The DNA for the CDR3 is TGTGCCAGCAGTCCCCGTGACAGCAGAAATGAAAAACTGTTTTTT. Protein sequence: CASSPRDSRNEKLFF.

Written as DNA, the CDR3 is TGCGCCAGCAGCTTGGTTCCGGGAATGAACACTGAAGCTTTCTTT. Its translation: CASSLVPGMNTEAFF. V and J are TRBV5-1 and TRBJ1-1; no firm D call. V lost 0 bases to trimming and J lost 0 bases, with 9 bases between them. The CDR3 runs to 15 residues. Germline lookup yields CDR1 SGHRS and CDR2 YFSETQ.